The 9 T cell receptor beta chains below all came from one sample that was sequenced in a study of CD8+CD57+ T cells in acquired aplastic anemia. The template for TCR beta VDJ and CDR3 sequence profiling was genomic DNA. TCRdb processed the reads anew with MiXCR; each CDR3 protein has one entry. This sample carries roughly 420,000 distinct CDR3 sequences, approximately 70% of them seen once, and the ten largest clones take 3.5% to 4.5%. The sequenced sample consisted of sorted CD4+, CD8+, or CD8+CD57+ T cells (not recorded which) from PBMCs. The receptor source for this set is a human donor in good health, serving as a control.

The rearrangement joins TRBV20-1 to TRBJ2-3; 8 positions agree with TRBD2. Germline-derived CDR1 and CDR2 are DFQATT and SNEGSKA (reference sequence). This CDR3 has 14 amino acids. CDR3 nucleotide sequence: TGCAGCGGAGCTAGCCGGGGGGGTGGGGATACGCAGTATTTT. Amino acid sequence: CSGASRGGGDTQYF.

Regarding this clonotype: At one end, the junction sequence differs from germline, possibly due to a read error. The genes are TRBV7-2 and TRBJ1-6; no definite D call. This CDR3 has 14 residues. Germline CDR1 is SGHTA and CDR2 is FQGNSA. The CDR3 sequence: CASSHDAGGQNEQF. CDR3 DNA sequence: TGTGCCAGCAGCCACGACGCGGGTGGGCAAAACGAGCAGTTT.

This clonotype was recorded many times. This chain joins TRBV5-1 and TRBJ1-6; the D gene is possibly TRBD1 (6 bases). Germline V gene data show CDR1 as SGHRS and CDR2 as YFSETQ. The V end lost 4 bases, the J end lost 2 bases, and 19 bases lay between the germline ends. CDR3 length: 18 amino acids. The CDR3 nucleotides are TGCGCCAGCAGCCTCCTCATAGGGGGGAATCCCTATAATTCACCCCTCCACTTT. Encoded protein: CASSLLIGGNPYNSPLHF.

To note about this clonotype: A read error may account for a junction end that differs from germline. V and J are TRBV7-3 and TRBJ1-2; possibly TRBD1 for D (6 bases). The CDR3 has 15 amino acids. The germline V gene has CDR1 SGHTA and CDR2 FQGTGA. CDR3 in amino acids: CASSERNRAQGGDTF. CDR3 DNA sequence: TGTGCCAGCAGCGAAAGGAACAGGGCGCAAGGTGGCGACACCTTC.

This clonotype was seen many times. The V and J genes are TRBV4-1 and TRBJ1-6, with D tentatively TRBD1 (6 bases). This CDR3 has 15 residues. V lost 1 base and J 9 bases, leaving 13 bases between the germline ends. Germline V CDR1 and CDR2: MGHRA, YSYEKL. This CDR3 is CASSQAGGDGSPLHF. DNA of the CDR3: TGCGCCAGCAGCCAAGCTGGGGGCGACGGTTCACCCCTCCACTTT.

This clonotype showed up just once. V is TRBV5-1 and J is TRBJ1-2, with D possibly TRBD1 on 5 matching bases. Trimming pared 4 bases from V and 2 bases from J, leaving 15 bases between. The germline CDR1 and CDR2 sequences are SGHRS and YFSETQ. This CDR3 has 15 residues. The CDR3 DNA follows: TGCGCCAGCAGCCCAGGGACTACCCCCAACTATGGCTACACCTTC. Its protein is CASSPGTTPNYGYTF.

CDR3 amino acids: CASSSPIGRAFF. CDR3 coding DNA: TGTGCCAGCAGCTCCCCCATAGGAAGGGCTTTCTTT. The chain is built from TRBV5-6 and TRBJ1-1; no clear D. The germline V gene encodes CDR1 SGHDT and CDR2 YYEEEE. Between the trimmed V and J ends, which lost 3 bases and 11 bases, there was a span of 14 bases. The CDR3 sequence is 12 residues long.

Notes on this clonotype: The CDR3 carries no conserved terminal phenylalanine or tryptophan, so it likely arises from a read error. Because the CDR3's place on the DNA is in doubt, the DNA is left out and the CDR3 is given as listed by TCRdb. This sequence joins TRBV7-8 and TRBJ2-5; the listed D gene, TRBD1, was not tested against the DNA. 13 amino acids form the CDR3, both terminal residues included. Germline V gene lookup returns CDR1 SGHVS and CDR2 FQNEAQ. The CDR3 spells CASNQGDEATPSV.

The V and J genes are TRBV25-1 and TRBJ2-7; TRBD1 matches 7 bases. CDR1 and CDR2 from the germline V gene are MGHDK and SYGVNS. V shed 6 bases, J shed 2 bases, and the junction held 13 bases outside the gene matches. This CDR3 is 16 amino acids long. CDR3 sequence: CASSGQNGTVPYEQYF. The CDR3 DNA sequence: TGTGCCAGCAGCGGTCAGAACGGGACAGTCCCCTACGAGCAGTACTTC.